This note documents a single T cell receptor beta chain sequence. No cognate antigen has been identified for it. No qualities accompany the bases; no much larger clone lies one base away. TCR beta libraries were generated from genomic DNA with the immunoSEQ kit, following the manufacturer's recommendations. For library preparation, a first multiplex PCR was performed with proprietary primers, followed by a second PCR in which unique barcodes were added, and bead cleanups were performed after each round. Each sample batch included a kit-provided positive control reaction and a negative control reaction. The final libraries were assessed on an Agilent 4200 TapeStation D1000 ScreenTape, pooled by volume, and quantified by qPCR. Sequencing was performed on an Illumina NextSeq500 with a MidOutput 150-cycle cartridge, and 156 Read1 and 15 Index1 cycles were run with kit custom primers. The pooled library was loaded at around 1.1 pM with about 20% PhiX control spiked in. In the original analysis: Vendor-processed data were analyzed in R, with a clonotype defined as all T cells sharing the same CDR3 nucleotide sequence. In the clone abundance analyses, frequencies were normalized to the 10,000 most abundant clones in each sample. Public T cell clones, averaging fewer than five per sample, were removed before analysis. An abundance difference of at least 32-fold between compartments was the criterion for calling clonotypes tumor-enriched or baseline blood-enriched. A beta-binomial differential abundance model was applied to find clonotypes that expanded or contracted between blood time points. The Baroni-Urbani and Buser coefficient was used to measure tumor-blood repertoire similarity, and groups were compared with two-tailed Wilcoxon tests in R. In its TCRdb copy, this immuneACCESS table keeps in-frame sequences only and misses some clones. Where compared with another copy, unresolved V genes explain less than half of these, and the others have no known cause. That table furnishes V, J and clone size, whereas the DNA furnished D and trimming. The table for this sample lists some 100,000 clones; about four fifths of them were counted only once. 5% to 8% of the sample is taken by the ten largest.

The meaning of the sample's time point label: baseline pretreatment blood. The treatment or condition label here, explained by the study, means: 15 Gy SBRT to primary tumor, nephrectomy 4 weeks later. Serial peripheral blood from radiation-treated patients was sampled at baseline, 2 weeks and 4 weeks after SBRT to track tumor-enriched clonotypes. Renal cell carcinoma with clear cell pathology was present in all patients. The QIAamp DNA Blood Mini Kit (Qiagen) was used to prepare genomic DNA for TCR sequencing. The analyses included just those samples that passed every quality control check. The CDR3 goes from the cysteine to the phenylalanine over 14 residues. Only the CDR3 DNA is retained, 42 bases long and in frame from the first base. According to the germline V gene, CDR1 reads SNHLY and CDR2 reads FYNNEI. The data derive from a study of radiation and T cells in renal cell carcinoma (TCRdb year 2020). With regard to the full study: The samples were drawn from a clinical trial, where primary renal cell carcinomas were treated with 15 Gy of stereotactic body radiation therapy and then removed by nephrectomy 4 weeks afterward. A total of some 55 samples underwent TCR beta sequencing, made up of roughly 26 tumors and some 27 peripheral blood samples. A total of roughly 4 million unique CDR3 nucleotide sequences, encoding some 2,700,000 unique CDR3 amino acid sequences, were found across all 55 or so samples.

What the work shows at the level of the full study, not this receptor alone: An increase in top tumor clonotypes in blood was observed from baseline to 2 weeks post-radiation, followed by contraction by 4 weeks, which was taken to suggest transient expansion of tumor-resident clones. Because no pretreatment tumor biopsies were available, whether clonotypes were present in the tumor at baseline could not be determined. Dynamics of the blood repertoire were not tracked past 4 weeks after treatment. Effects of radiation dose or scheduling on the TCR repertoire could not be addressed with the single-armed trial design.

The sample was blood, taken from a patient whose treatment included radiotherapy and nephrectomy. This clonotype originated in a man between 60 and 70 years old with renal cell carcinoma. This receptor chain uses TRBV2 and TRBJ2-1, with 8 junctional bases fitting TRBD2. The CDR3 reads CAGGLASRNNEQFF. The DNA is as follows: TGTGCGGGCGGACTAGCATCAAGGAACAATGAGCAGTTCTTC. With the rest looked up from the reference TRBV2 and TRBJ2-1 genes rather than sequenced, the full variable domain is EPEVTQTPSHQVTQMGQEVILRCVPISNHLYFYWYRQILGQKVEFLVSFYNNEISEKSEIFDDQFSVERPDGSNFTLKIRSTKLEDSAMYFCAGGLASRNNEQFFGPGTRLTVL.